Listed here are 17 T cell receptor beta chains from one sample, sequenced in a study of shared clonotypes between healthy human individuals. CD8 cells regarded as naive lacked CD45RO, were positively chosen for CCR7, and omitted terminally differentiated effector memory CD45RA+ cells. The method was immunoSEQ multiplex PCR; TCRdb's version includes in-frame clones alone and lacks a portion of them. There are some 600,000 clones in the sample; 96% occur only once, and about 0.12% lies in the top ten. Input material: naive CD8+ T cells sorted from blood. The receptor set was obtained from a woman in her twenties or thirties in good health.

This chain uses TRBV28 with TRBJ1-5; 8 positions agree with TRBD1. Per germline, CDR1 MDHEN and CDR2 SYDVKM. Trimming removed 6 bases from V and 4 bases from J; junction bases left unmatched: 8. There are 15 residues in the CDR3. As DNA, the CDR3 is TGTGCCAGCAGCCACACAGGGGGTGAAAATCAGCCCCAGCATTTT. Translating gives CASSHTGGENQPQHF.

This clone was observed a few times. The V gene is TRBV10-1, the J gene TRBJ2-7, with a possible D match to TRBD2 (6 bases). From germline, CDR1 is WNHNN and CDR2 SYGVQD (reference sequence). The CDR3 sequence is 12 residues long. Trimming left V 3 bases short and J 12 bases short, with 15 bases between. The CDR3: CASSDPLGGRYF. The CDR3 DNA reads as TGCGCCAGCAGTGACCCGCTGGGGGGACGGTACTTC.

This chain links TRBV2 with TRBJ1-5; D uncertain. V gave up 1 base and J gave up 5 bases, with 12 bases separating them. CDR1 and CDR2 from the germline V gene are SNHLY and FYNNEI. The CDR3 has 15 residues. The CDR3 nucleotides are TGTGCCAGCAGTGAAGACACGACTCCTTATCAGCCCCAGCATTTT. Amino acid sequence: CASSEDTTPYQPQHF.

J is TRBJ2-7 and V is TRBV10-2, with 9 bases that match TRBD2. The length of the CDR3 is 18 residues. CDR1 and CDR2 from the germline V gene are WSHSY and SAAADI. Germline trimming cut 6 bases from V and 3 bases from J; bases unmatched to any gene: 18. The CDR3, as DNA: TGCGCCAGCAGGCCGGACCTGGTTGGTAGCGGGAGTCTCTACGAGCAGTACTTC. Translating gives CASRPDLVGSGSLYEQYF.

In its sample, this clone was seen a few times. The genes are TRBV19 and TRBJ1-5; tentative D call: TRBD1 (5 bases). From germline, CDR1 is LNHDA and CDR2 SQIVND (reference sequence). The germline V and J ends were trimmed by 3 bases and 0 bases, with 9 bases remaining between them. The CDR3 length is 15 residues. The CDR3 DNA sequence: TGTGCCAGTAGTATCCGGGACGGTAGCAATCAGCCCCAGCATTTT. Protein: CASSIRDGSNQPQHF.

The V gene is TRBV5-6, the J gene TRBJ2-1; D uncertain. The CDR3 loop spans 12 amino acids. Trimming shortened V by 0 bases and J by 10 bases, and 8 bases separated the two germline ends. Germline lookup yields CDR1 SGHDT and CDR2 YYEEEE. CDR3 DNA: TGTGCCAGCAGCTTGGTTGCGGCGGAGCAGTTCTTC. This gives the protein CASSLVAAEQFF.

The chain recombines TRBV15 with TRBJ1-5; D is unresolved. CDR1 and CDR2 from the germline V gene are LNHNV and YYDKDF (reference sequence). The ends were cut back, 5 bases at V and 3 bases at J, with 14 bases in the middle. The CDR3 runs 15 residues. This CDR3 is CATSEETVLNQPQHF. CDR3 DNA: TGTGCCACCAGCGAGGAGACGGTTCTCAATCAGCCCCAGCATTTT. The full variable domain, with the rest looked up from reference TRBV15 and TRBJ1-5, is DAMVIQNPRYQVTQFGKPVTLSCSQTLNHNVMYWYQQKSSQAPKLLFHYYDKDFNNEADTPDNFQSRRPNTSFCFLDIRSPGLGDTAMYLCATSEETVLNQPQHFGDGTRLSIL.

The chain joins TRBV30 to TRBJ2-7; possibly TRBD1 for D (6 bases). The CDR3 is 13 residues long. Germline values: CDR1 GTSNPN, CDR2 SVGIG (reference sequence). The V gene lost 2 bases and the J gene lost 4 bases, with 12 bases spanning the gap. The CDR3 DNA reads TGTGCCTGGAGTTGGGGCCAGGGGTACGAGCAGTACTTC. Amino acids: CAWSWGQGYEQYF.

The rearrangement uses TRBV19 and TRBJ2-1; 10 bases align to TRBD2. CDR1 is LNHDA and CDR2 is SQIVND in the germline V gene (reference sequence). The CDR3 loop spans 16 amino acids. V lost 10 bases and J lost 0; bases outside the gene matches: 9. CDR3 residues: CATRSPSGSSYNEQFF. The CDR3 nucleotides are TGTGCCACCCGGAGCCCTAGCGGGAGCTCCTACAATGAGCAGTTCTTC. Full variable domain (missing parts from reference TRBV19 and TRBJ2-1): DGGITQSPKYLFRKEGQNVTLSCEQNLNHDAMYWYRQDPGQGLRLIYYSQIVNDFQKGDIAEGYSVSREKKESFPLTVTSAQKNPTAFYLCATRSPSGSSYNEQFFGPGTRLTVL.

The V gene is TRBV9, the J gene TRBJ2-7; D might be TRBD2 (6 bases). V was clipped by 0 bases and J by 2 bases, with 15 bases between them. The germline V gene has CDR1 SGDLS and CDR2 YYNGEE. This CDR3 contains 16 residues. CDR3 region: CASSVASNSGPYEQYF. CDR3 sequence (DNA): TGTGCCAGCAGCGTAGCTTCGAATAGCGGTCCCTACGAGCAGTACTTC.

The chain carries TRBV5-4 and TRBJ2-3; D remains ambiguous. Germline V gives CDR1 SGHNT, CDR2 YYREEE (reference sequence). The CDR3 is 11 amino acids. Deletions cut 2 bases from V and 6 bases from J, with 4 bases between. CDR3 sequence reads: CASSFQDTQYF. The CDR3 DNA reads as TGTGCCAGCAGCTTTCAGGATACGCAGTATTTT. The full variable domain, its missing parts supplied by reference TRBV5-4 and TRBJ2-3, is ETGVTQSPTHLIKTRGQQVTLRCSSQSGHNTVSWYQQALGQGPQFIFQYYREEENGRGNFPPRFSGLQFPNYSSELNVNALELDDSALYLCASSFQDTQYFGPGTRLTVL.

The chain links TRBV7-9 to TRBJ2-7; 13 bases fit TRBD2. Germline CDR1 and CDR2: SEHNR and FQNEAQ (reference sequence). V gave up 0 bases and J gave up 5 bases; unmatched junction bases: 1. There are 15 residues in the CDR3. The CDR3 sequence is CASSLAGLAGNEQYF. CDR3 in DNA: TGTGCCAGCAGCTTAGCGGGACTAGCGGGAAACGAGCAGTACTTC. Using reference TRBV7-9 and TRBJ2-7 for the parts outside the CDR3, the full variable domain is DTGVSQNPRHKITKRGQNVTFRCDPISEHNRLYWYRQTLGQGPEFLTYFQNEAQLEKSRLLSDRFSAERPKGSFSTLEIQRTEQGDSAMYLCASSLAGLAGNEQYFGPGTRLTVT.

V is TRBV11-2 and J is TRBJ1-2; 8 bases line up with TRBD1. The CDR3 spans 14 residues. V shed 4 bases and J 2 bases; nucleotides not matched to a gene: 3. Germline V gene lookup returns CDR1 SGHAT and CDR2 FQNNGV. The CDR3 sequence is CASSWTGSNYGYTF. For the CDR3, the DNA is TGTGCCAGCAGCTGGACAGGGTCCAACTATGGCTACACCTTC.

The chain combines TRBV27 with TRBJ2-1, with 12 bases that match TRBD2. Losses at the gene ends were 6 bases for V and 2 bases for J; bases not matched to a gene: 5. The CDR3 is made up of 16 amino acids. Germline V gene data show CDR1 as MNHEY and CDR2 as SMNVEV (reference sequence). The CDR3 DNA reads as TGTGCCAGCAGCACCCGGACTAGCGGGGCCTACAATGAGCAGTTCTTC. As protein: CASSTRTSGAYNEQFF.

The chain is built from TRBV28 and TRBJ2-7; D is possibly TRBD2 (6 bases). CDR3 length: 15 amino acids. CDR1 MDHEN and CDR2 SYDVKM come from the germline V gene. Trimming stripped 7 bases from V and 0 bases from J, with 16 bases between. The CDR3 loop reads CASTEGTPGSYEQYF. Written as DNA, the CDR3 is TGTGCCAGCACCGAAGGGACTCCAGGCTCCTACGAGCAGTACTTC.

The V gene is TRBV2, the J gene TRBJ1-4; D gene unclear. In germline, CDR1 is SNHLY, CDR2 FYNNEI. The CDR3 consists of 15 residues. With 4 bases removed from V and 8 bases from J, the gap between germline ends came to 17 bases. The CDR3 nucleotides read TGTGCCAGCAGTGGAACCGGCTCGGTGAGAGAAAAACTGTTTTTT. Its translation: CASSGTGSVREKLFF.

This chain links TRBV5-5 with TRBJ2-2; D possibly corresponds to TRBD2 (5 bases). Looked up from germline, CDR1 is SGHKS and CDR2 is YYEKEE (reference sequence). Trimming took 6 bases from V and 7 from J, leaving 10 bases between them. There are 12 residues in the CDR3. The CDR3 region is CASTPEVGELFF. The CDR3 DNA reads TGTGCCAGCACCCCGGAGGTCGGGGAGCTGTTTTTT.